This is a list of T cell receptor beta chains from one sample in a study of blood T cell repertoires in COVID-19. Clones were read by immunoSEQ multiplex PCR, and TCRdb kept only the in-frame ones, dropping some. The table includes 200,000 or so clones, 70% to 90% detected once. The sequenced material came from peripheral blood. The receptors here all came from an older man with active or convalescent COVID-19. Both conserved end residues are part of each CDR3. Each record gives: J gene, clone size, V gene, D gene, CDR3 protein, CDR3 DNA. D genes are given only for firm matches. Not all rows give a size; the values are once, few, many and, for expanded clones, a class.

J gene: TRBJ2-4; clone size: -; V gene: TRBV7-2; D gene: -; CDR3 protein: CASSPQTGLAKNIQYF; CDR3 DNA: TGTGCCAGCAGCCCGCAGACAGGTCTAGCCAAAAACATTCAGTACTTC
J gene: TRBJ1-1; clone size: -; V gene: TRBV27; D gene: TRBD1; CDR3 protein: CASSLDRGRNTEAFF; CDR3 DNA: TGTGCCAGCAGTTTAGACAGGGGGCGGAATACTGAAGCTTTCTTT
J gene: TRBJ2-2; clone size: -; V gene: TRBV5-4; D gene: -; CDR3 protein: CASSLTQRGNGELFF; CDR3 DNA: TGTGCCAGCAGCTTGACCCAAAGGGGGAACGGGGAGCTGTTTTTT
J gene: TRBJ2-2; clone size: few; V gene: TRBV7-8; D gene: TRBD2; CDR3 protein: CASSLGQREATGELFF; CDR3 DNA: TGTGCCAGCAGCTTGGGTCAGCGGGAGGCCACCGGGGAGCTGTTTTTT
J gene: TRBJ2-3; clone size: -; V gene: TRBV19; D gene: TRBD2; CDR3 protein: CASSIGGTSGVGDTQYF; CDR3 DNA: TGTGCCAGTAGTATAGGGGGGACTAGCGGAGTCGGAGATACGCAGTATTTT
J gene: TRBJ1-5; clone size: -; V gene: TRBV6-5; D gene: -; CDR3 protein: CASKRGNQPQHF; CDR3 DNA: TGTGCCAGTAAGCGAGGGAATCAGCCCCAGCATTTT
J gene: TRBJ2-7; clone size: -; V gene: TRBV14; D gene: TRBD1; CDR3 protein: CASSARGGQGYEQYF; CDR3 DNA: TGTGCCAGCAGCGCGAGGGGGGGACAGGGATACGAGCAGTACTTC
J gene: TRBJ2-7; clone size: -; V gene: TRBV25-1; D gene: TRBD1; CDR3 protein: CASSLTGQGLNEQYF; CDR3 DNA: TGTGCCAGCAGTCTAACGGGACAGGGACTTAACGAGCAGTACTTC
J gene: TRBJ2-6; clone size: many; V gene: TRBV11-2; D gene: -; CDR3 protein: CASSLVISGANVLTF; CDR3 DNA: TGTGCCAGCAGCTTAGTAATCTCTGGGGCCAACGTCCTGACTTTC
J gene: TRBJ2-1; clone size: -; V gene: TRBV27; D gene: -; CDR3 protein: CASTNRYNEQFF; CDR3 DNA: TGTGCCAGCACAAACAGGTACAATGAGCAGTTCTTC
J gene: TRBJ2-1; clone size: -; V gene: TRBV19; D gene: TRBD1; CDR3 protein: CASSIDRANEQFF; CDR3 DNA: TGTGCCAGTAGTATCGACAGGGCAAATGAGCAGTTCTTC
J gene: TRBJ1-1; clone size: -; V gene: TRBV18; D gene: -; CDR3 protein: CASSSIGDTEAFF; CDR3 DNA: TGTGCCAGCTCATCAATCGGGGACACTGAAGCTTTCTTT
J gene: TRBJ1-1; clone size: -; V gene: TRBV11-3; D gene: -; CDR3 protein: CASSRVRIIAPPGTEAFF; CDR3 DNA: TGTGCCAGCAGCCGCGTGCGGATTATAGCACCTCCGGGAACTGAAGCTTTCTTT
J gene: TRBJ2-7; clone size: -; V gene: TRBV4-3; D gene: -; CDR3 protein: CASSQEPGSYEQYF; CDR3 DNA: TGCGCCAGCAGCCAAGAACCGGGATCCTACGAGCAGTACTTC
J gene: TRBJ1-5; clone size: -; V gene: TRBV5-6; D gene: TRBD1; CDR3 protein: CASSKTGGEWRNQPQHF; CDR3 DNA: TGTGCCAGCAGCAAGACAGGGGGCGAGTGGCGCAATCAGCCCCAGCATTTT
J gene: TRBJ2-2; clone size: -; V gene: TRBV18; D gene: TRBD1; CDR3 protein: CASSPGQSNTGELFF; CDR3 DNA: TGTGCCAGCTCACCGGGACAGTCGAACACCGGGGAGCTGTTTTTT
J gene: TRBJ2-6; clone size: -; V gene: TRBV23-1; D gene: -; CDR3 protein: CATKPGANVLTF; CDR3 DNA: TGCGCGACAAAACCTGGGGCCAACGTCCTGACTTTC
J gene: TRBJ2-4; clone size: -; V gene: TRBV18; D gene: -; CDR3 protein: CASSKLQGTLKNIQYF; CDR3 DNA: TGTGCCAGCTCAAAACTCCAGGGGACCCTTAAAAACATTCAGTACTTC
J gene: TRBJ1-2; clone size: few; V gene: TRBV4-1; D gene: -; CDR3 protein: CASSQNEGISGYTF; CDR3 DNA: TGCGCCAGCAGCCAAAACGAGGGAATATCCGGCTACACCTTC
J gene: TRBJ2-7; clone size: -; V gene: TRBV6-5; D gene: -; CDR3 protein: CASRGQNSYEQYF; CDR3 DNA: TGTGCCAGCAGGGGCCAGAATTCCTACGAGCAGTACTTC
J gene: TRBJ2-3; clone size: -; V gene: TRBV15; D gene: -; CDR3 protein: CATSRDLPQSTDTQYF; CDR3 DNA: TGTGCCACCAGCAGAGATCTCCCCCAGAGCACAGATACGCAGTATTTT
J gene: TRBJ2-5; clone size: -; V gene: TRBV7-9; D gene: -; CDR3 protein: CASSLDVFPQRETQYF; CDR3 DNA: TGTGCCAGCAGCTTAGATGTTTTCCCTCAGAGGGAGACCCAGTACTTC
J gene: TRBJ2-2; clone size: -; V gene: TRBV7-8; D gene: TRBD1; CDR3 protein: CASSHTGENTGELFF; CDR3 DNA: TGTGCCAGCAGTCATACAGGGGAGAACACCGGGGAGCTGTTTTTT
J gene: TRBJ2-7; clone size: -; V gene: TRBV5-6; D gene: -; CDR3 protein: CASSRPQGYEQYF; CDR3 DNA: TGTGCCAGCAGCAGGCCACAGGGTTACGAGCAGTACTTC
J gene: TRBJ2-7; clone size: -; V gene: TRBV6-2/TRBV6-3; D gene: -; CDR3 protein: CASCLRGAELREQYF; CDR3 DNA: TGTGCCAGCTGCCTCCGCGGGGCTGAATTGAGAGAGCAGTACTTC
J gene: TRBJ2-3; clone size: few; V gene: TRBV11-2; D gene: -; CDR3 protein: CASSSNTDTQYF; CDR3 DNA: TGTGCCAGCAGCTCCAACACAGATACGCAGTATTTT
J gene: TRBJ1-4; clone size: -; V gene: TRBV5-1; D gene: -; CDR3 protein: CASSLAGGLPQEKLFF; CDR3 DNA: TGCGCCAGCAGCTTGGCCGGGGGGCTCCCGCAGGAAAAACTGTTTTTT
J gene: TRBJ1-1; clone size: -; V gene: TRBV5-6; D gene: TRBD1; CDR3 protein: CASRRDRVNTEAFF; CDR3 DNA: TGTGCCAGCAGACGGGACAGGGTGAACACTGAAGCTTTCTTT
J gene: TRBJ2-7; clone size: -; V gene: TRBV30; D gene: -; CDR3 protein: CAWSKRFSSYEQYF; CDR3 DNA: TGTGCCTGGAGTAAGAGGTTTAGTTCCTACGAGCAGTACTTC
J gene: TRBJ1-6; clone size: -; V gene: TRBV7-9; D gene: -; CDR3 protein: CASSLTHRAGNSPLHF; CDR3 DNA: TGTGCCAGCAGCTTAACCCACAGGGCCGGTAATTCACCCCTCCACTTT
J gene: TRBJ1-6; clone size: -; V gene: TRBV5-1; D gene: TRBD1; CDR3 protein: CASRTGGESPLHF; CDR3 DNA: TGCGCCAGCAGGACAGGGGGTGAGTCACCCCTCCACTTT
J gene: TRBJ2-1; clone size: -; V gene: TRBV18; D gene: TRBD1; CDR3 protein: CASSSRTGTSYNEQFF; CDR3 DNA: TGTGCCAGCTCATCTAGGACAGGGACCTCCTACAATGAGCAGTTCTTC
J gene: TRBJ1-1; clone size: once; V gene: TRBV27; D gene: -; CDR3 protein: CASSTWGLTEAFF; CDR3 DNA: TGTGCCAGCAGTACGTGGGGGCTCACTGAAGCTTTCTTT
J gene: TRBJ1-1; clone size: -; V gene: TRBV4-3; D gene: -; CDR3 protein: CASSQDRQRTQNTEAFF; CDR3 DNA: TGCGCCAGCAGCCAAGACAGACAGAGAACCCAGAACACTGAAGCTTTCTTT
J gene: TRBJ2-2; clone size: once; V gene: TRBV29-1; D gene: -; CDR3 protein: CSVAGGPVGELFF; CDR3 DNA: TGCAGCGTGGCCGGAGGGCCGGTCGGGGAGCTGTTTTTT
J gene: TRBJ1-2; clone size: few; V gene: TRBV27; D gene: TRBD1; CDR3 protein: CASSRMTGYGYTF; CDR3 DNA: TGTGCCAGCAGTCGCATGACAGGGTATGGCTACACCTTC